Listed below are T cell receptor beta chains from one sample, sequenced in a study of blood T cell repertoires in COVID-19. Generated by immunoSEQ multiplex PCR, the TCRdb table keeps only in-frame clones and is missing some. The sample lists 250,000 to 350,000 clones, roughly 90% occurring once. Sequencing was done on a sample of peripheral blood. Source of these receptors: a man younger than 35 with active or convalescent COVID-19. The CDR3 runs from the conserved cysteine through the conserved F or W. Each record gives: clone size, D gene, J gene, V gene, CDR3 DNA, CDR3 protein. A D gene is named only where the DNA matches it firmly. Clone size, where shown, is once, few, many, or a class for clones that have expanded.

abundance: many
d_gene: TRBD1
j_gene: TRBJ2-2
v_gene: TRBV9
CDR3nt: TGTGCCAGCAGCGTAGGACAGGGGTTCGGCGACACCGGGGAGCTGTTTTTT
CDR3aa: CASSVGQGFGDTGELFF

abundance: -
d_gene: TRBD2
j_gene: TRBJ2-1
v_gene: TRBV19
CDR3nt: TGTGCCAGTAGTACCGGACTAGCGGGAGGGCTGCCTAATGAGCAGTTCTTC
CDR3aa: CASSTGLAGGLPNEQFF

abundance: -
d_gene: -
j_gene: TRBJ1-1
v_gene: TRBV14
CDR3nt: TGTGCCAGCAGCCGATCGGGCGGGGGGATAGCTTTCTTT
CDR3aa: CASSRSGGGIAFF

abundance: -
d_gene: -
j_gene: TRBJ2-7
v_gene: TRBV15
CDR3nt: TGTGCCACCAGCAGCGGGGATTCCTACGAGCAGTACTTC
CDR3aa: CATSSGDSYEQYF

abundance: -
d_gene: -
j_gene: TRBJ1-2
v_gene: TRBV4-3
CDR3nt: TGCGCCAGCAGCCAAGAATTGGAGGGGATGGATGGCTACACCTTC
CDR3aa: CASSQELEGMDGYTF

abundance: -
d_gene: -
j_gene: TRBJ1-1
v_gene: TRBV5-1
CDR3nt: TGCGCCAGCAGCAAGGGACACCAGGACACTGAAGCTTTCTTT
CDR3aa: CASSKGHQDTEAFF

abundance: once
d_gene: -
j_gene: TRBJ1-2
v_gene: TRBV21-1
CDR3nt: TGTGCCAGCAGTCCGGGACAGGGGGCCTGCTACACCTTC
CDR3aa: CASSPGQGACYTF

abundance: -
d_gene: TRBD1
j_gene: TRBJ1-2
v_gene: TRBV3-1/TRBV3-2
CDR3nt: TGTGCCAGCAGCCAAGAAGTGGGACAGGGGTCCTATGGCTACACCTTC
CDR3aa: CASSQEVGQGSYGYTF

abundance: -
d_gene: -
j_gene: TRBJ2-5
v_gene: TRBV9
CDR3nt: TGTGCCAGCAGCGTGGCCGGGAGAAAAGAGACCCAGTACTTC
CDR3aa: CASSVAGRKETQYF

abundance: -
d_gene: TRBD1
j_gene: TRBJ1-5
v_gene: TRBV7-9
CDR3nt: TGTGCCAGCAGCTTAGGGACAGGGGGCGGCCAGCCCCAGCATTTT
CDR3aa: CASSLGTGGGQPQHF

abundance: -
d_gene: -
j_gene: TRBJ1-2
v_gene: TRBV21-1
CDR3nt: TGTGCCAGCAGCAAGGCTGGCTACACCTTC
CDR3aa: CASSKAGYTF